The sequence of this T cell receptor beta chain was determined in a study of T cells expressing NK-cell markers. On the study more broadly: Sorted CD3+CD56-NKG2C+, CD3+CD56+NKG2C- and CD3+CD56+NKG2C+ T cells were the source of the TCR beta repertoires. HCMV serostatus: seven of eight sequenced donors positive, one negative.

TCRdb re-called the 5' RACE reads; every CDR3 protein appears as one record, without DNA. Here the sample table reports fewer than 200,000 distinct CDR3 sequences. The length of the CDR3 is 14 residues. The germline CDR1 and CDR2 sequences are MNHEY and SMNVEV (reference sequence). The chain recombines TRBV27 with TRBJ2-7; with no DNA, the TCRdb D assignment of TRBD2 cannot be verified. Material: blood T cells: a sorted CD56 or NKG2C T cell subset, CD4+ or CD8+ T cells, or bulk PBMC T cells (not recorded which). This clonotype was sampled from a woman between 18 and 70 years old in good health. The CDR3: CASSPTSGPYEQYF.